These T cell receptor beta chains were read from a single sample in a study of blood T cell repertoires in COVID-19. Using immunoSEQ multiplex PCR, the repertoire was profiled, and TCRdb retains in-frame clones only, with some absent. The table includes around 220,000 clones, 88% detected once. Sequencing was carried out using PBMCs or T cells enriched from blood (not recorded which). These receptors came from a woman in her fifties or sixties with acute COVID-19. CDR3s include the opening cysteine and the closing phenylalanine or tryptophan.

V,CDR3
TRBV27,CASSWNRDSYEQYF
TRBV5-1,CASSLAGGGPSSYNSPLHF
TRBV6-6,CASSDSSRGAGGYTF
TRBV18,CASSPSAGESSGNTIYF
TRBV4-2,CASSQAGGQYEQYF
TRBV11-2,CASSPPSGSYEQYF
TRBV28,CASSYDYGQETQYF
TRBV3-1/TRBV3-2,CARHLNSRLAGYSGANVLTF
TRBV7-9,CASSLLGSDEQFF
TRBV6-5,CASSYGGGDNSPLHF
TRBV18,CASSSGQGNYGYTF
TRBV18,CASSPLMGLAADNEQFF
TRBV7-2,CASSLLGLAAFQETQYF
TRBV9,CASSVNTGSTEAFF
TRBV4-2,CASSQDQGSGANVLTF
TRBV11-2,CASSLGGLADSYEQYF
TRBV5-1,CASSLSGYEQYF
TRBV5-1,CASSLVPYSGRSVELFF
TRBV12-3/TRBV12-4,CASSSGQYEQYF
TRBV5-1,CASSPPSGASTDTQYF
TRBV18,CASSLRDRAEQYF
TRBV28,CASRTSGSVETQYF
TRBV7-2,CASSFPGSPYGYTF
TRBV6-2/TRBV6-3,CASSRSTYRANQPQHF
TRBV5-1,CASTLSSPTNEKLFF
TRBV4-2,CASSQLQTGTVVNEKLFF
TRBV5-6,CASSGQPNQPQHF